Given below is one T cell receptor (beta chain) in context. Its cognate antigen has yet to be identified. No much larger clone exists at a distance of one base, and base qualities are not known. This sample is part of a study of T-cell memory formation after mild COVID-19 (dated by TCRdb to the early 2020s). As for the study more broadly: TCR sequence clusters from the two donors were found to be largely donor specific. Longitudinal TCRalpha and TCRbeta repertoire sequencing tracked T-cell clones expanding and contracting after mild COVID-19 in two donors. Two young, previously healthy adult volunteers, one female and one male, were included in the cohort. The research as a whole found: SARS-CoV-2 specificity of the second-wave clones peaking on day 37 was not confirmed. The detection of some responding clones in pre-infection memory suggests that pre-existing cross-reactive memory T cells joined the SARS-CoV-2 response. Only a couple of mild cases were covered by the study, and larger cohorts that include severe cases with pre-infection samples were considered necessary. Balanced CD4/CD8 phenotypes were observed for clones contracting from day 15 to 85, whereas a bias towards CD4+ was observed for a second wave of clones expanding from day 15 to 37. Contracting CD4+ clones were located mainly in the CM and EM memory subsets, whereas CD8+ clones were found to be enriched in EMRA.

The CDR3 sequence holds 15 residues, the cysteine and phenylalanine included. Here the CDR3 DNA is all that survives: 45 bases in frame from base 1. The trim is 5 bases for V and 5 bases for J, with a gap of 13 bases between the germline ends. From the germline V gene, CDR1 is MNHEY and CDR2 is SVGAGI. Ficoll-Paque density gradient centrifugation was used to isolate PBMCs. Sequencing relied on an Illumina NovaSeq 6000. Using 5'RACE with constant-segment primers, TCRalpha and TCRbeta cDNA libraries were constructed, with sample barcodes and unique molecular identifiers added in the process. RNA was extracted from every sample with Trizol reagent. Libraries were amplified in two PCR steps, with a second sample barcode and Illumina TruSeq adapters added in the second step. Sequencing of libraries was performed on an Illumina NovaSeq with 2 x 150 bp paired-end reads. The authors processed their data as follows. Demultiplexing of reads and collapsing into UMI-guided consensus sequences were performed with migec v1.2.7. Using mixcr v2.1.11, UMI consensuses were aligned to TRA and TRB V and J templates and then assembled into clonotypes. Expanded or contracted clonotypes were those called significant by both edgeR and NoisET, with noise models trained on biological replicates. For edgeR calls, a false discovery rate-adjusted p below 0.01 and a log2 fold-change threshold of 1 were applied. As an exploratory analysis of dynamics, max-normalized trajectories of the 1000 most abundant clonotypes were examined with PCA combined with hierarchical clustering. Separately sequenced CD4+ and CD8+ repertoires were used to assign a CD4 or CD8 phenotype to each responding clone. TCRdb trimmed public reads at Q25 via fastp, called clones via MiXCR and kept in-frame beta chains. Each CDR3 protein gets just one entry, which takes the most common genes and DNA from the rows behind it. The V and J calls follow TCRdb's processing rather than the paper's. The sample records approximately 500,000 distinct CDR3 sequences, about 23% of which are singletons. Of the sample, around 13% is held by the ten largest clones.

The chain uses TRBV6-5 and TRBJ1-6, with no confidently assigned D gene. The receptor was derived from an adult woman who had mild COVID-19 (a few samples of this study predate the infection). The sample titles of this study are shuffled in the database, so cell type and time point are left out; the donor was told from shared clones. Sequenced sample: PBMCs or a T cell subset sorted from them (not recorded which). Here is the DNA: TGTGCCAGCAGTCGCGTGGGGTGGAATAATTCACCCCTCCACTTT. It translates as CASSRVGWNNSPLHF.